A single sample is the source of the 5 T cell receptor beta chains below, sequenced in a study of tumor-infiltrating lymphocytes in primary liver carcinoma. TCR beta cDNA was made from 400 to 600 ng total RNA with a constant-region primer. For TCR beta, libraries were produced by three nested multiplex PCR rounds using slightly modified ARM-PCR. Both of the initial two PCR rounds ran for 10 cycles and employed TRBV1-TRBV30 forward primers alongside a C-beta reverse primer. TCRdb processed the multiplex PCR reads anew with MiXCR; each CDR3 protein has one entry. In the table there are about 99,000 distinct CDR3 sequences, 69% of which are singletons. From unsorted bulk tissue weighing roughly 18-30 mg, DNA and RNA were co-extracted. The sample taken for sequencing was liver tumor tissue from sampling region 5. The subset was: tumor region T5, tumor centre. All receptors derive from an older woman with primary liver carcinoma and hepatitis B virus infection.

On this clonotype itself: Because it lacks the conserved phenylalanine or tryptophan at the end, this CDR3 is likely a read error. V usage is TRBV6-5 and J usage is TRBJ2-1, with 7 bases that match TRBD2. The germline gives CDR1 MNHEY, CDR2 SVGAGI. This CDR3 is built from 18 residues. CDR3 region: CASSYSIPSGATYSEQFL. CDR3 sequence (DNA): TGTGCCAGCAGTTACTCGATTCCTAGCGGAGCGACCTACAGTGAGCAGTTCCTC.

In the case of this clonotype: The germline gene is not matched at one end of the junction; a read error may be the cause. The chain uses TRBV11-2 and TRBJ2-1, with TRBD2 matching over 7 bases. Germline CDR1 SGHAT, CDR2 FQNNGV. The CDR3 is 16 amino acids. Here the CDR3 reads CASSRWISGLENEQFF. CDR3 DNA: TGTGCCAGCAGCCGGTGGATTAGCGGGTTAGAAAATGAGCAATTCTTC.

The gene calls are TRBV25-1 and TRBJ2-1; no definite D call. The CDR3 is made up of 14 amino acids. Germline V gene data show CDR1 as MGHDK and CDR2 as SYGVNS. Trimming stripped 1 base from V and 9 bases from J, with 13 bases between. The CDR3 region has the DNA TGTGCCAGCAGTGAATCCGGCCCGTTGGGTGAGCAGTTCTTC. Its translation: CASSESGPLGEQFF.

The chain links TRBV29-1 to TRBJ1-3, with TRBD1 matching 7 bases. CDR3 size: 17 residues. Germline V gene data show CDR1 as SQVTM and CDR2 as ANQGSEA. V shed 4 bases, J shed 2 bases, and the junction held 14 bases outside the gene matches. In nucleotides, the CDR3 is TGCAGCGTTGGGGGCCTTTCGGGTCAGGGGGCTGGAAACACCATATATTTT. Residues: CSVGGLSGQGAGNTIYF.

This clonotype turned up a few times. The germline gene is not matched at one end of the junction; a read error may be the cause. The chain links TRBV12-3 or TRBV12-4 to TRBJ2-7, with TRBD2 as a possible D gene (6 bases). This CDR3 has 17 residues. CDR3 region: CASSSDGGRARYYDQYF. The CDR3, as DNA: TGTGCCAGCAGTTCCGACGGGGGTAGGGCCCGTTACTACGACCAGTACTTC.